These 31 T cell receptor beta chains came from one sample sequenced in a study of TIL therapy for anti-PD-1-resistant metastatic lung cancer. Sequencing used immunoSEQ v3. TCRdb's table, derived via immunoSEQ multiplex PCR, lists solely in-frame clones and lacks some. The sample has 50,000 or so clones, 70% to 85% seen once. The time point denotes: pre-treatment sample, taken before nivolumab and TIL therapy. Most excised metastases sampled were pleural nodules or supraclavicular lymph nodes. This specimen was tumor tissue, taken at baseline. These TCRs come from a person aged 25 to 80 with non-small cell lung cancer.

The V call is TRBV27, the J call TRBJ1-2; the match to TRBD1 covers 7 bases. The V segment lost 5 bases and the J segment 8 bases; nucleotides outside the gene matches: 5. The CDR3 extends over 12 amino acids. The germline V gene has CDR1 MNHEY and CDR2 SMNVEV (reference sequence). CDR3 sequence: CASSSTGVGYTF. CDR3 in DNA: TGTGCCAGCAGTAGCACAGGGGTCGGCTACACCTTC.

The J gene is TRBJ1-4, the V gene TRBV9; 8 positions agree with TRBD1. Germline V gene data show CDR1 as SGDLS and CDR2 as YYNGEE. The CDR3 contains 15 residues. J was trimmed by 5 bases and V by 1 base; bases with no gene match: 4. Written as DNA, the CDR3 is TGTGCCAGCAGCGTAAGGACAGGGCGGAATGAAAAACTGTTTTTT. Translated: CASSVRTGRNEKLFF. Full variable domain (missing parts from reference TRBV9 and TRBJ1-4): DSGVTQTPKHLITATGQRVTLRCSPRSGDLSVYWYQQSLDQGLQFLIQYYNGEERAKGNILERFSAQQFPDLHSELNLSSLELGDSALYFCASSVRTGRNEKLFFGSGTQLSVL.

This chain uses TRBV4-1 with TRBJ2-2, with D maybe TRBD2 (6 bases). Trimming took 5 bases from V and 6 from J, leaving 13 bases between them. Germline V gene sequence: CDR1 MGHRA, CDR2 YSYEKL. The CDR3 consists of 14 residues. The CDR3 nucleotides read TGCGCCAGCAGCAGGGAGCGGGCGGCCGGGGAGCTGTTTTTT. Translated: CASSRERAAGELFF.

This chain joins TRBV5-1 and TRBJ2-5; 9 bases line up with TRBD1. Per the germline V gene, CDR1 is SGHRS and CDR2 is YFSETQ. This CDR3 spans 18 amino acids. The trim removed 3 bases at V and 1 base at J, leaving 13 bases unmatched. The CDR3 coding sequence is TGCGCCAGCAGCTACGGGACAGGGATACCACAAAGCCAAGAGACCCAGTACTTC. It translates to CASSYGTGIPQSQETQYF.

The rearrangement uses TRBV19 and TRBJ1-2; D may be TRBD1 (6 bases). V dropped 6 bases and J dropped 2 bases, with 10 bases sitting between them. Germline V gene data show CDR1 as LNHDA and CDR2 as SQIVND (reference sequence). The CDR3 is 13 residues long. The CDR3 region has the DNA TGTGCCAGTAGCCCACAGGGCAACTATGGCTACACCTTC. Residues: CASSPQGNYGYTF.

The chain carries TRBV5-6 and TRBJ2-3, with D uncertain. Germline V gene sequence: CDR1 SGHDT, CDR2 YYEEEE. The length of the CDR3 is 12 residues. With 0 bases removed from V and 5 bases from J, the gap between germline ends came to 4 bases. The CDR3 protein is CASSLGEDTQYF. The CDR3 region has the DNA TGTGCCAGCAGCTTGGGGGAAGATACGCAGTATTTT.

The chain joins TRBV9 to TRBJ2-7; D is perhaps TRBD1 (6 bases). V was trimmed by 0 bases and J by 3 bases, leaving 13 bases between them. CDR1 and CDR2 from the germline V gene are SGDLS and YYNGEE. The CDR3 runs 15 residues. DNA of the CDR3: TGTGCCAGCAGCGTAGAGGGTCAGGGGTTCTACGAGCAGTACTTC. Residues: CASSVEGQGFYEQYF.

This chain links TRBV6-7 with TRBJ2-1; no firm D call. TRBV6-7 carries the ORF label, with uncertain function. This CDR3 is 15 amino acids long. The ends were cut back, 2 bases at V and 7 bases at J, with 15 bases in the middle. The CDR3, as DNA: TGTGCCAGCAGTTACCCCTTCGGAGCCCAGAATGAGCAGTTCTTC. Encoded protein: CASSYPFGAQNEQFF.

Here the CDR3 DNA reads TGTGCCAGCAGCCTGACAGGGGGGAACACCGGGGAGCTGTTTTTT. Amino acids: CASSLTGGNTGELFF. The chain links TRBV5-5 to TRBJ2-2; 9 bases match TRBD1. The V gene end was trimmed by 4 bases and the J gene end by 1 base; junction bases not matched to a gene: 2. Germline values: CDR1 SGHKS, CDR2 YYEKEE (reference sequence). This CDR3 comprises 15 residues.

The chain uses TRBV9 and TRBJ2-3, with 9 positions matching TRBD2. The V gene end was trimmed by 3 bases and the J gene end by 1 base; junction bases not matched to a gene: 6. Germline CDR1 and CDR2: SGDLS and YYNGEE. The CDR3 runs to 16 residues. CDR3 bases: TGTGCCAGCAGCGGGGGACTAGCCGGGGGCACAGATACGCAGTATTTT. As protein: CASSGGLAGGTDTQYF. The complete variable domain, with remaining parts taken from reference TRBV9 and TRBJ2-3, reads DSGVTQTPKHLITATGQRVTLRCSPRSGDLSVYWYQQSLDQGLQFLIQYYNGEERAKGNILERFSAQQFPDLHSELNLSSLELGDSALYFCASSGGLAGGTDTQYFGPGTRLTVL.

This chain connects TRBV10-3 to TRBJ2-5; D tentatively reads TRBD1 or TRBD2 (7 bases each). Trimming removed 6 bases from V and 7 bases from J, with 12 bases in between. The V gene's germline CDR1 is ENHRY and CDR2 SYGVKD. This CDR3 region has 12 residues. CDR3 in DNA: TGTGCCATCAGCAGGGGGGGTGGGACCCAGTACTTC. Translation gives CAISRGGGTQYF.

The gene calls are TRBV5-1 and TRBJ1-3; D is undetermined. V was shortened by 5 bases and J by 0 bases, with 6 bases between the two germline ends. CDR1 is SGHRS and CDR2 is YFSETQ in the germline V gene. The CDR3 length is 13 residues. The CDR3 region has the DNA TGCGCCAGCAGGCGGGACTCTGGAAACACCATATATTTT. Translating it yields CASRRDSGNTIYF.

This clone was found a few times. This chain joins TRBV30 and TRBJ2-5; D is perhaps TRBD1 (5 bases). The germline V gene encodes CDR1 GTSNPN and CDR2 SVGIG (reference sequence). The CDR3 is 13 residues long. Trimming took 0 bases from V and 4 from J, leaving 9 bases between them. The CDR3 DNA is TGTGCCTGGAGTGTACGAAGGGGAGAGACCCAGTACTTC. Its translation: CAWSVRRGETQYF.

The CDR3 DNA sequence: TGTGCCAGCAGCTTAGTGCGGCAGGGGAGGCAGCCCCAGCATTTT. Translation: CASSLVRQGRQPQHF. The gene calls are TRBV7-2 and TRBJ1-5; maybe TRBD1 (6 bases). The V end was cut by 1 base, the J end by 7 bases, with 14 bases between. Germline V gene lookup returns CDR1 SGHTA and CDR2 FQGNSA. The CDR3 length is 15 residues. Full variable domain (rest looked up from reference TRBV7-2 and TRBJ1-5): GAGVSQSPSNKVTEKGKDVELRCDPISGHTALYWYRQSLGQGLEFLIYFQGNSAPDKSGLPSDRFSAERTGGSVSTLTIQRTQQEDSAVYLCASSLVRQGRQPQHFGDGTRLSIL.

V gene TRBV27 combines with J gene TRBJ2-3; D not resolved. Between the trimmed V and J ends, which lost 5 bases and 3 bases, there was a span of 9 bases. The CDR3 totals 13 residues. Germline-derived CDR1 and CDR2 are MNHEY and SMNVEV (reference sequence). CDR3 bases: TGTGCCAGCAGTCCGCTAGGGACAGATACGCAGTATTTT. This translates into CASSPLGTDTQYF.

The chain uses TRBV5-4 and TRBJ2-5; 10 bases map to TRBD2. V shed 2 bases and J 4 bases; nucleotides not matched to a gene: 5. Germline V CDR1 and CDR2: SGHNT, YYREEE (reference sequence). This CDR3 is 15 amino acids long. The CDR3 nucleotides are TGTGCCAGCAGCTTCAAGCGGGGGGGAGGAGAGACCCAGTACTTC. Amino acid sequence: CASSFKRGGGETQYF.

This clone was observed a few times. V gene TRBV28 combines with J gene TRBJ2-1, with a tentative D call TRBD2 (6 bases). CDR1 and CDR2 (germline): MDHEN, SYDVKM. V was shortened by 10 bases and J by 0 bases, with 13 bases between the two germline ends. There are 14 residues in the CDR3. CDR3 sequence reads: CATQGGTSYNEQFF. In nucleotides, the CDR3 is TGTGCCACGCAGGGCGGGACCTCCTACAATGAGCAGTTCTTC.

V is TRBV6-5 and J is TRBJ2-7; a possible D gene is TRBD1 (6 bases). CDR1 is MNHEY and CDR2 is SVGAGI in the germline V gene. The V and J ends lost 3 bases and 0 bases respectively, with 9 bases between them. The CDR3 runs to 14 residues. The CDR3 is CASSYGTPSYEQYF. The CDR3 nucleotides read TGTGCCAGCAGTTATGGGACACCCTCCTACGAGCAGTACTTC.

V is TRBV19 and J is TRBJ1-5; TRBD1 matches at 7 bases. This CDR3 contains 15 residues. From germline, CDR1 is LNHDA and CDR2 SQIVND (reference sequence). V dropped 8 bases and J dropped 9; count of bases not matched to a gene: 16. Here the CDR3 reads CASSYDRVHSRPQHF. In nucleotides, the CDR3 is TGTGCCAGTTCATATGACAGGGTACATAGTCGGCCCCAGCATTTT. The whole variable domain, filled in from reference TRBV19 and TRBJ1-5, reads DGGITQSPKYLFRKEGQNVTLSCEQNLNHDAMYWYRQDPGQGLRLIYYSQIVNDFQKGDIAEGYSVSREKKESFPLTVTSAQKNPTAFYLCASSYDRVHSRPQHFGDGTRLSIL.

The chain combines TRBV7-8 with TRBJ2-5; D is unresolved. CDR1 is SGHVS, CDR2 FQNEAQ, per germline. CDR3 size: 14 residues. The V gene lost 0 bases and the J gene lost 5 bases, with 10 bases spanning the gap. The chain's CDR3 is CASSLAWGSETQYF. In nucleotides, the CDR3 is TGTGCCAGCAGCTTAGCTTGGGGTAGTGAGACCCAGTACTTC. The variable domain in full, with the rest retrieved from reference TRBV7-8 and TRBJ2-5, is GAGVSQSPRYKVAKRGQDVALRCDPISGHVSLFWYQQALGQGPEFLTYFQNEAQLDKSGLPSDRFFAERPEGSVSTLKIQRTQQEDSAVYLCASSLAWGSETQYFGPGTRLLVL.

The sample holds one count of this clone. CDR3 sequence reads: CASSYSMRGTTYEQYF. The CDR3 nucleotides read TGTGCCAGCAGTTACTCGATGCGGGGGACAACCTACGAGCAGTACTTC. This rearrangement joins TRBV6-6 to TRBJ2-7, with D possibly matching TRBD2 (7 bases). Trimming left V 0 bases short and J 2 bases short, with 14 bases between. CDR3 length: 16 residues. Germline assignment: CDR1 MNHNY and CDR2 SVGAGI (reference sequence).

This clone was detected a few times. This chain joins TRBV29-1 and TRBJ1-5, with TRBD1 identical over 8 bases. The CDR3 totals 14 residues. Germline-derived CDR1 and CDR2 are SQVTM and ANQGSEA. The V segment lost 4 bases and the J segment 0 bases; nucleotides outside the gene matches: 2. CDR3 loop: CSVAQGASNQPQHF. DNA of the CDR3: TGCAGCGTTGCTCAGGGGGCTAGCAATCAGCCCCAGCATTTT.

The gene calls are TRBV7-9 and TRBJ1-2; TRBD1 might be the D (6 bases). Per germline, CDR1 SEHNR and CDR2 FQNEAQ (reference sequence). V shed 6 bases and J shed 4 bases, with 18 bases lying between them. This CDR3 comprises 15 residues. The CDR3 loop is CASRGAPRLAYGYTF. The CDR3 region has the DNA TGTGCCAGCAGGGGGGCCCCCCGGCTGGCCTATGGCTACACCTTC.

V gene TRBV28 combines with J gene TRBJ1-2; maybe TRBD1 (5 bases). Germline V gene lookup returns CDR1 MDHEN and CDR2 SYDVKM. The V and J ends lost 8 bases and 7 bases respectively, with 20 bases between them. The CDR3 contains 14 residues. The CDR3: CASGTSSGHSGYTF. CDR3 coding DNA: TGTGCCAGCGGCACCTCCTCAGGGCACAGTGGCTACACCTTC.

On this clone itself: The identical CDR3 is also encoded by other nucleotide sequences in the sample. V gene TRBV6-5 combines with J gene TRBJ2-5; D may be TRBD2 (5 bases). There are 14 residues in the CDR3. The germline V gene has CDR1 MNHEY and CDR2 SVGAGI. The V gene lost 2 bases and the J gene lost 2 bases, with 9 bases spanning the gap. This chain's CDR3 is CASSYDRGQETQYF. Here the CDR3 DNA reads TGTGCCAGCAGTTACGATCGGGGTCAAGAGACCCAGTACTTC.

V gene TRBV7-2 combines with J gene TRBJ2-2, with 12 bases identical to TRBD2. Losses at the gene ends were 3 bases for V and 4 bases for J; bases not matched to a gene: 12. From germline, CDR1 is SGHTA and CDR2 FQGNSA. This CDR3 is built from 19 residues. Here the CDR3 reads CASSFQAASGRAATGELFF. The CDR3 DNA follows: TGTGCCAGCAGCTTTCAAGCCGCTAGCGGGAGGGCCGCCACCGGGGAGCTGTTTTTT.

This chain links TRBV7-9 with TRBJ1-5; D perhaps matches TRBD1 (5 bases). Trimming shortened V by 4 bases and J by 4 bases, and 11 bases separated the two germline ends. Per the germline V gene, CDR1 is SEHNR and CDR2 is FQNEAQ (reference sequence). CDR3 length: 14 amino acids. CDR3 coding DNA: TGTGCCAGCAGCTCACTGACAGTTAATCAGCCCCAGCATTTT. Translated, it gives CASSSLTVNQPQHF.

The chain is built from TRBV19 and TRBJ2-3; 7 nucleotides line up with TRBD2. Unmatched junction bases numbered 4, after V lost 4 bases and J lost 0 bases. The CDR3 runs to 15 residues. Germline V CDR1 and CDR2: LNHDA, SQIVND (reference sequence). CDR3 amino acids: CASSKLATSTDTQYF. CDR3 sequence (DNA): TGTGCCAGTAGTAAACTAGCGACTAGCACAGATACGCAGTATTTT.

The rearrangement joins TRBV5-6 to TRBJ2-5; tentatively, D is TRBD1 (6 bases). Trimming took 0 bases from V and 0 from J, leaving 12 bases between them. Germline V gene sequence: CDR1 SGHDT, CDR2 YYEEEE. The CDR3 has 16 residues. The CDR3 nucleotides are TGTGCCAGCAGCTTGGAGGTACAGGGCTACCAAGAGACCCAGTACTTC. Protein sequence: CASSLEVQGYQETQYF.

This chain connects TRBV2 to TRBJ1-4, with D maybe TRBD1 (5 bases). V was clipped by 6 bases and J by 0 bases, with 11 bases between them. The CDR3 sequence is 15 residues long. The germline gives CDR1 SNHLY, CDR2 FYNNEI. The CDR3 DNA sequence: TGTGCCAGCAGAGAATTAGGGGCAACTAATGAAAAACTGTTTTTT. As protein: CASRELGATNEKLFF.

In this sample, this clone turned up a few times. The chain uses TRBV25-1 and TRBJ1-2, with 7 bases identical to TRBD1. The CDR3 totals 14 residues. V shed 3 bases and J 4 bases; nucleotides not matched to a gene: 5. In germline, CDR1 is MGHDK, CDR2 SYGVNS. For the CDR3, the DNA is TGTGCCAGCAGTGAGTCAGGGGGTCTCTATGGCTACACCTTC. It encodes CASSESGGLYGYTF.